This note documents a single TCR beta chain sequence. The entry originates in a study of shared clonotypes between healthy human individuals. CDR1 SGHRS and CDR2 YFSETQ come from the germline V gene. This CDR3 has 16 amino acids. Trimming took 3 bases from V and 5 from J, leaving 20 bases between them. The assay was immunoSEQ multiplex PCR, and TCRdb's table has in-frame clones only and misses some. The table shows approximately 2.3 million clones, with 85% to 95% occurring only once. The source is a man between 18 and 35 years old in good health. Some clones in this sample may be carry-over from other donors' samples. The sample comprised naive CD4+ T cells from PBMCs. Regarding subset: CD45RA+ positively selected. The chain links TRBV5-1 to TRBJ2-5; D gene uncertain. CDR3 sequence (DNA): TGCGCCAGCAGCTCCATGTCCGGGTCCCAAGGGGAGACCCAGTACTTC. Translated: CASSSMSGSQGETQYF. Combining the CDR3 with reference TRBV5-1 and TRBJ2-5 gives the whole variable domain KAGVTQTPRYLIKTRGQQVTLSCSPISGHRSVSWYQQTPGQGLQFLFEYFSETQRNKGNFPGRFSGRQFSNSRSEMNVSTLELGDSALYLCASSSMSGSQGETQYFGPGTRLLVL.